This TCR beta chain appears in the sequencing data of a study of T cells in Graves' hyperthyroidism and ophthalmopathy (dated 2019 in TCRdb). Turning to the overall study: Peripheral blood was collected at initial diagnosis, before any treatment. To identify distinguishing TCR V-J signatures, a discovery cohort of 90 to 100 patients was used, comprising fewer than 45 with Graves' ophthalmopathy and 57 with stable Graves' hyperthyroidism. An independent validation cohort of around 20 hyperthyroidism patients and some 15 patients who later progressed to ophthalmopathy tested prospective prediction of ophthalmopathy. The approximately 100 discovery patients were randomly split 7:3 into training and test sets. In addition, the study compared T-cell repertoires in thyroid tissue and in blood from six Graves' hyperthyroidism patients. After sampling, hyperthyroidism patients received methimazole starting at 30 mg daily, and ophthalmopathy patients received high-dose intravenous methylprednisolone. The paper describes TCR Vbeta CDR3 sequencing of 135 peripheral blood samples, made up of fewer than 50 ophthalmopathy patients, roughly 80 hyperthyroidism patients and 17 progressor patients. Findings and caveats that apply to the study as a whole: Most expanded thyroid clonotypes (frequency above 0.001) were also detected in blood, suggesting blood repertoires may reflect thyroid immune responses. No statistical method was used to set the sample size in advance, and investigators knew the group allocation. In validation, progression to ophthalmopathy was predicted by the model with roughly 71% sensitivity and about 72% specificity, a median of about 6.4 months before onset. A model built on a 13 V-J signature distinguished ophthalmopathy from stable hyperthyroidism, reaching over 85% sensitivity and approximately 83% specificity in cross-validation and 80%/75% in testing.

This clonotype was observed many times. Its antigen has not been determined. No much larger clone is present one base from it, and per-base qualities are unavailable. TCR beta CDR3 regions were amplified from RNA transcripts. The TCR CDR3 was subjected to a first round of RT-PCR using the HTBI primer set and the Qiagen OneStep RT-PCR kit. Libraries were constructed in a second round of multiplex PCR, after which size selection and purification were carried out. Sequencing of the libraries was done on an Illumina HiSeq2000 using paired-end 100 bp reads. Per the authors' processing: Raw data were processed with SOAPnuke, discarding reads with adapters, uncalled bases, mean Phred below 15, or no exact constant-primer or identifier match. COPE v1.2.5 was used to merge high-quality paired reads, and clonotypes were defined as unique nucleotide sequences. MiTCR v1.1 was used to align clonotypes to the IMGT TRBV, TRBD and TRBJ reference segments. Only V-J combinations with frequency above 0.0001, covering 99% to 99.2% of repertoires, were analysed. The TCS score was defined as the ratio of F50 (clonal expansion) to E x V (chaos), calculated using BLOSUM62-based TCRdist between CDR3 peptides within each V-J. Welch's t-statistics and random forest reduced roughly 500 V-J features to around 14, which were used in a naive Bayes classifier (R e1071). TCRdb reworked the public reads: Q25 trimming with fastp, MiXCR clone assembly, productive beta chains retained. Duplicate CDR3 protein sequences are folded into a single record with the most common DNA and genes. TCRdb, not the authors, supplied the V and J calls. The sample has hundreds of thousands of distinct CDR3 sequences on record, around 14% of them singletons. Together, the top ten hold about 26% of the sample.

V is pared back by 7 bases and J by 2 bases, with 8 bases lying between the germline termini. The germline V gene encodes CDR1 ENHRY and CDR2 SYGVKD. The CDR3 runs 13 amino acids, cysteine and phenylalanine included. The DNA shown is the 39-base CDR3, in frame from base 1. Graves' hyperthyroidism was defined as stable when no progression to ophthalmopathy occurred over 18 months of follow-up. Hyperthyroidism patients were newly diagnosed, with disease duration under 2 months, and aged 18 to 65 years. Patients with uncontrolled infections, other autoimmune diseases, pregnancy or lactation were excluded. Diagnoses relied on clinical symptoms, serum thyroxine and TRAb, thyroid ultrasound and orbital computed tomography. PBMCs were isolated from 10 ml of fresh peripheral blood by Ficoll-Paque density gradient centrifugation. Total RNA was extracted using Trizol reagent, and RNA quality was assessed on an Agilent 2100 Bioanalyzer.

The sequence joins TRBV10-3 to TRBJ2-2; too little of a D gene remains to name it. The sequence came from a woman aged 25 to 39 with Graves' hyperthyroidism. What was sequenced was blood. The DNA is TGTGCCATCAAAAGCTTCAACACCGGGGAGCTGTTTTTT. Its coded protein is CAIKSFNTGELFF.